This T cell receptor (beta chain) was sequenced for a study of blood T cell repertoires in COVID-19. CDR3 length: 13 amino acids. CDR1 and CDR2 from the germline V gene are SEHNR and FQNEAQ (reference sequence). J was trimmed by 8 bases and V by 2 bases; bases with no gene match: 2. Sequencing used immunoSEQ multiplex PCR; TCRdb keeps in-frame clones, though not all of them. The sample has 20,000 or so clones; about 89% are singletons. This TCR was recovered from a human donor in a cohort sampled during active COVID-19. Sequencing input: peripheral blood. J is TRBJ2-2 and V is TRBV7-9, with 7 positions matching TRBD1. The CDR3 nucleotides read TGTGCCAGCAGCTTATCGGACAGGGGGGAGCTGTTTTTT. Translated: CASSLSDRGELFF. Together with reference TRBV7-9 and TRBJ2-2, the CDR3 gives the full variable domain: DTGVSQNPRHKITKRGQNVTFRCDPISEHNRLYWYRQTLGQGPEFLTYFQNEAQLEKSRLLSDRFSAERPKGSFSTLEIQRTEQGDSAMYLCASSLSDRGELFFGEGSRLTVL.